The clone carrying this T cell receptor (beta chain) was observed at least ten times. Its specificity is unknown. The data originate from a study of T cells in Graves' hyperthyroidism and ophthalmopathy. Uncontrolled infection, other autoimmune disease, pregnancy or lactation barred patients from enrollment. Amplification yielded TCR beta CDR3 regions, with RNA transcripts as the source. A set of HTBI primers served as the primers for a first-round RT-PCR of the TCR CDR3. A single record per CDR3 protein comes from TCRdb applying MiXCR to the multiplex PCR reads. Counted here are a few hundred thousand distinct CDR3 sequences, roughly 16% occurring once; the ten biggest clones make up roughly 3.3%. V lost 6 bases, J lost 7 bases, and 8 bases stayed unmatched. This CDR3 region has 16 residues. Germline V gene data show CDR1 as SNHLY and CDR2 as FYNNEI. Study results and caveats: Model output signaled ophthalmopathy a median roughly 6.5 months ahead of onset. Most expanded thyroid clonotypes above 0.001 also appeared in blood.

The sequence derives from a woman between 40 and 55 years old with Graves' ophthalmopathy. The rearrangement uses TRBV2 and TRBJ2-1; TRBD2 matches 14 bases. Sequencing input: blood. The CDR3 sequence is CASRGLAGEVRNEQFF. The CDR3 DNA reads TGTGCCAGCAGGGGACTAGCGGGAGAAGTGCGGAATGAGCAGTTCTTC.